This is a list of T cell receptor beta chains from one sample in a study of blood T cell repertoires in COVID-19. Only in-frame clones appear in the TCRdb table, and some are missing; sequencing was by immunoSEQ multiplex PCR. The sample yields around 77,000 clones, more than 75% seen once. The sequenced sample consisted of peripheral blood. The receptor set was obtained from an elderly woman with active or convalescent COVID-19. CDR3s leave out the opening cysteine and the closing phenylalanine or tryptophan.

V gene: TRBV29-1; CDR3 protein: SVEVTGTEAF
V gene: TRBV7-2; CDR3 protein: ASSLVVGRGNQPQH
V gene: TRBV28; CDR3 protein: ASSLLGGLNTEAF
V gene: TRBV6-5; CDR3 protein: ASTSAAGGSYEQY
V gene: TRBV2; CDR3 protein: ASWDRGPGTGELF
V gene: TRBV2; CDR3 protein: ASSSTGGGNQPQH
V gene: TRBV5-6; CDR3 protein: ASSLVQGRTGELF
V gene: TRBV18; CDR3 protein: AGAGSGNTIY
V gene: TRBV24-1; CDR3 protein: ATSDFSAGTNEQF
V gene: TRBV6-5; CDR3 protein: ASSFRDSQNEKLF
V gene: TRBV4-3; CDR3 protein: ASSQDRATGSYNEQF
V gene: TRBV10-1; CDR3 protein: ASRPCRTAWEETQY
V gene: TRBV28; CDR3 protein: ASSLARQGAHEKLF
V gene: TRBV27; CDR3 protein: ASRIIAGGTYEQY
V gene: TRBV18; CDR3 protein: ASSPPERGAYEQY
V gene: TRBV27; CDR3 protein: ASSLLSGTENYEQY
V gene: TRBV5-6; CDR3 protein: ASSSETASRQY
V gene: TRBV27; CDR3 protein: ASSSWRDRSVYGYT
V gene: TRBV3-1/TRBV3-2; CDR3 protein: ASSQAGGPTTKF
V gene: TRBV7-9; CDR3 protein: ASSPTGSYEQY
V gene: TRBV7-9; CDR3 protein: ASRQLGQGFSGNTIY
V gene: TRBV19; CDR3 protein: ASMENNRLFRSPLH
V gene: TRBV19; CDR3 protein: ASSAGTGDQPQH
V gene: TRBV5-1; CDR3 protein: ASSPQRQGVGYGYT
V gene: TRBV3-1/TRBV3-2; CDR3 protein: ASSPFGSGGEETQY
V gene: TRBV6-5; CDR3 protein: ASGLTGTNSPLH
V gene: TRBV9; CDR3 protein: ASSEVWDGQAGNTIY
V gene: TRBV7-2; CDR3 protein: ASSPGTSTVHEQF
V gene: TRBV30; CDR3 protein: AWSSDTGTAYNEQF